The T cell receptor (beta chain) described here comes from a study of response to subunit inactivated influenza vaccine. The study, taken as a whole, reports: Few new T cells, the authors suggested, are recruited by each seasonal influenza vaccination.

Via MiXCR, TCRdb re-called the RT-PCR reads, giving one row per CDR3 protein. The repertoire holds about 500,000 distinct CDR3 sequences, with about 17% as singletons. This clonotype was counted a few times. Antigen unknown. This sample comprised CD4+ T cells sorted from PBMCs, obtained less than 30 months after vaccination. This receptor was taken from a man between 50 and 70 years old who received an inactivated influenza vaccine.

The CDR3 nucleotides are TGTGCCACCTCAAAGCGGACTAGAGACACCGGGGAGCTGTTTTTT. Its translation is CATSKRTRDTGELFF. The genes are TRBV24-1 and TRBJ2-2; 7 bases line up with TRBD2. The CDR3 has 15 residues. V dropped 9 bases and J dropped 3; count of bases not matched to a gene: 9. Germline V CDR1 and CDR2: KGHDR, SFDVKD.